This T cell receptor (beta chain) was profiled in a study of tumor and adjacent non-tumor tissue in lung cancer. This sample's RNA came from whole unsorted tissue. More than 3 cm separated this lung sample from the edge of the tumor. Newly diagnosed lung cancer patients had thoracic surgery in China, August–late 2014, without prior chemotherapy. Three rounds of nested PCR, following a modified ARM-PCR protocol, produced the TCRbeta library. MiXCR was run by TCRdb on the multiplex PCR reads, yielding one entry per CDR3 protein. Among around 82,000 distinct CDR3 sequences listed, approximately 80% were seen once. The CDR3 spans 14 residues. Germline-derived CDR1 and CDR2 are LGHNA and YSLEER. Between the trimmed V and J ends, which lost 3 bases and 6 bases, there was a span of 13 bases.

The chain joins TRBV4-3 to TRBJ2-3, with D perhaps matching TRBD2 (6 bases). Sequences were obtained from distant non-tumor lung tissue. This sequence originates from a man between 60 and 75 years old with non-small cell lung cancer. The CDR3: CASSQRLESDTQYF. The CDR3 bases are TGCGCCAGCAGCCAGCGACTAGAGTCCGATACGCAGTATTTT.